In its sample, the clone carrying this T cell receptor (beta chain) was seen a few times. The sample is drawn from a study of T cell responses to AZD1222 COVID-19 vaccine. Germline lookup yields CDR1 SGHAT and CDR2 FQNNGV. Unmatched junction bases numbered 0, after V lost 3 bases and J lost 5 bases. The CDR3 has 13 amino acids. Only in-frame clones appear in the TCRdb table, and some are missing; sequencing was by immunoSEQ multiplex PCR. The sample has 130,000 to 150,000 clones, 91% seen once; the top ten hold over 3%. The chain uses TRBV11-2 and TRBJ2-2; 7 nucleotides agree with TRBD2. The sequencing used peripheral blood, collected 28 days after the second AZD1222 dose. This TCR came from an adult who received the AZD1222 COVID-19 vaccine. The CDR3 DNA reads as TGTGCCAGCAGCTTTAGCGGGACCGGGGAGCTGTTTTTT. It yields the protein CASSFSGTGELFF.